A selection of T cell receptor beta chains follows, all from one sample in a study of blood T cells in healthy people across ages. MiXCR was run by TCRdb on the 5' RACE reads, yielding one entry per CDR3 protein. The repertoire holds about 1.4 million distinct CDR3 sequences, with approximately 59% as singletons. The sequenced sample consisted of blood. These receptors came from a man younger than 35 in good health. Both conserved end residues are part of each CDR3. D genes are given only for firm matches. Part of the rows lack a size; the others show once, few, many or a class for expanded clones.

J | size | D | V | CDR3 | DNA
TRBJ1-1 | NA | NA | TRBV24-1 | CATRKGMNTEAFF | TGTGCCACCAGAAAAGGGATGAACACTGAAGCTTTCTTT
TRBJ2-6 | NA | NA | TRBV18 | CASSPLNAGYNSGANVLTF | TGTGCCAGCTCACCGCTAAATGCAGGATATAACTCTGGGGCCAACGTCCTGACTTTC
TRBJ2-3 | NA | NA | TRBV3-1 | CASSLNTGIDTQYF | TGTGCCAGCAGCCTTAATACAGGGATAGATACGCAGTATTTT
TRBJ1-2 | NA | TRBD1 | TRBV9 | CASSVPTPGQPKRAYGYTF | TGTGCCAGCAGCGTACCAACACCGGGACAGCCAAAAAGGGCCTATGGCTACACCTTC
TRBJ2-6 | NA | NA | TRBV7-9 | CASSPPLGANVLTF | TGTGCCAGCAGCCCCCCTCTCGGGGCCAACGTCCTGACTTTC
TRBJ1-5 | NA | NA | TRBV27 | CASRMSSANQPQHF | TGTGCCAGCAGAATGTCGTCAGCAAATCAGCCCCAGCATTTT
TRBJ2-4 | few | NA | TRBV2 | CASSLGELAKNIQYF | TGTGCCAGCAGTCTTGGGGAACTAGCCAAAAACATTCAGTACTTC
TRBJ2-1 | NA | NA | TRBV3-1 | CASSHITLKNEQFF | TGTGCCAGCAGTCATATAACCCTAAAGAATGAGCAGTTCTTC
TRBJ2-1 | NA | TRBD2 | TRBV25-1 | CASSPLAGGPYNEQFF | TGTGCCAGCAGTCCCTTAGCGGGAGGCCCCTACAATGAGCAGTTCTTC
TRBJ2-4 | once | NA | TRBV5-1 | CASSVMGRNIQYF | TGCGCCAGCAGCGTGATGGGCCGGAACATTCAGTACTTC
TRBJ1-5 | NA | NA | TRBV7-8 | CASSLVAQNDQPQHF | TGTGCCAGCAGCTTAGTAGCACAGAACGATCAGCCCCAGCATTTT
TRBJ2-7 | NA | TRBD1 | TRBV4-3 | CASSLKGQGLHEQYF | TGCGCCAGCAGTCTCAAGGGACAGGGGCTTCACGAGCAGTACTTC
TRBJ2-3 | few | TRBD2 | TRBV29-1 | CSVSRTSGKADTQYF | TGCAGCGTTTCCAGGACTAGCGGGAAGGCAGATACGCAGTATTTT
TRBJ2-3 | few | TRBD2 | TRBV4-2 | CASSPREAGVSDTQYF | TGTGCCAGCAGCCCCCGTGAGGCGGGAGTATCAGATACGCAGTATTTT
TRBJ2-7 | once | TRBD1 | TRBV7-8 | CASHRDRVSYEQYF | TGTGCCAGCCACCGGGACAGGGTCTCCTACGAGCAGTACTTC
TRBJ2-1 | NA | NA | TRBV27 | CASSLPSDEQFF | TGTGCCAGCAGTTTACCCTCGGATGAGCAGTTCTTC
TRBJ1-2 | few | NA | TRBV5-6 | CASSFGRRGGYTF | TGTGCCAGCAGCTTCGGCAGGAGGGGTGGCTACACCTTC
TRBJ2-1 | once | NA | TRBV7-9 | CASNLGGPSNEQFF | TGTGCCAGCAACCTAGGAGGGCCCAGCAATGAGCAGTTCTTC
TRBJ2-3 | NA | TRBD2 | TRBV20-1 | CSARDSGLAVRGFAQYF | TGCAGTGCTAGAGATTCGGGACTAGCGGTGAGGGGGTTTGCGCAGTATTTT
TRBJ1-5 | few | NA | TRBV11-2 | CASSPGQLSNQPQHF | TGTGCCAGCAGCCCCGGACAGCTTAGCAATCAGCCCCAGCATTTT
TRBJ1-4 | NA | NA | TRBV11-2 | CASRRTQNSEKLFF | TGTGCCAGCAGACGGACACAAAATAGTGAAAAACTGTTTTTT
TRBJ1-6 | NA | NA | TRBV12-3/TRBV12-4 | CASSFPRDGSYNSPLHF | TGTGCCAGCAGTTTTCCCCGTGATGGCTCCTATAATTCACCCCTCCACTTT
TRBJ2-7 | NA | TRBD1 | TRBV12-3/TRBV12-4 | CASRPTGENYEQYF | TGTGCCAGCAGACCTACAGGGGAAAACTACGAGCAGTACTTC
TRBJ2-3 | NA | NA | TRBV20-1 | CSASDVVSSTDTQYF | TGCAGTGCTAGTGACGTAGTATCTAGCACAGATACGCAGTATTTT
TRBJ2-3 | NA | NA | TRBV4-3 | CAGSQDRSGGDTQYF | TGCGCCGGCAGCCAAGATCGGTCAGGGGGGGATACGCAGTATTTT
TRBJ1-1 | once | TRBD1 | TRBV6-6 | CASSYVGGGPEAFF | TGTGCCAGCAGTTACGTCGGAGGGGGCCCTGAAGCTTTCTTT
TRBJ1-6 | NA | NA | TRBV2 | CASSERASPRPPLHF | TGTGCCAGCAGTGAAAGGGCCTCCCCGAGGCCACCCCTCCACTTT
TRBJ1-2 | once | NA | TRBV5-1 | CASTLDRGDYGYTF | TGCGCCAGCACCCTGGATAGGGGGGACTATGGCTACACCTTC
TRBJ1-2 | NA | TRBD1 | TRBV6-5 | CASSPLDRGLGYTF | TGTGCCAGCAGCCCCTTAGACAGGGGGCTTGGCTACACCTTC
TRBJ2-2 | NA | NA | TRBV29-1 | CSVESGFLNTGELFF | TGCAGCGTTGAATCTGGATTCCTGAACACCGGGGAGCTGTTTTTT
TRBJ2-4 | NA | TRBD1 | TRBV7-9 | CASTRDRGEQYF | TGTGCCAGCACAAGGGACAGGGGGGAGCAGTACTTC
TRBJ2-2 | NA | TRBD2 | TRBV13 | CASSLEGSGATNTGELFF | TGTGCCAGCAGCTTAGAGGGTAGCGGGGCCACGAACACCGGGGAGCTGTTTTTT
TRBJ1-2 | NA | NA | TRBV9 | CASSVDGLDGYTF | TGTGCCAGCAGCGTAGACGGTTTGGATGGCTACACCTTC
TRBJ1-3 | few | NA | TRBV7-6 | CASSLEGSSGNTIYF | TGTGCCAGCAGCTTAGAAGGGAGCTCTGGAAACACCATATATTTT
TRBJ1-5 | NA | NA | TRBV20-1 | CSARDMSTQPQHF | TGCAGTGCTAGAGATATGAGCACTCAGCCCCAGCATTTT
TRBJ2-6 | NA | NA | TRBV6-5 | CASSYWGSAGANVLTF | TGTGCCAGCAGTTACTGGGGTTCGGCCGGGGCCAACGTCCTGACTTTT
TRBJ2-7 | NA | NA | TRBV29-1 | CSVAGGLYEQYF | TGCAGCGTTGCCGGGGGGCTCTACGAGCAGTACTTC
TRBJ2-4 | NA | NA | TRBV6-5 | CASRYLSGDIQYF | TGTGCCAGCAGATATCTCTCCGGGGACATTCAGTACTTC
TRBJ2-4 | NA | TRBD2 | TRBV4-1 | CASSQRRGRAEVTKNIQYF | TGCGCCAGCAGCCAAAGGCGCGGGAGGGCCGAGGTAACCAAAAACATTCAGTACTTC
TRBJ1-2 | NA | NA | TRBV29-1 | CSVTRQITTNYGYTF | TGCAGCGTAACACGACAAATAACTACTAACTATGGCTACACCTTC
TRBJ2-7 | NA | NA | TRBV28 | CASYGSQGYEQYF | TGTGCCAGCTACGGTAGCCAGGGCTACGAGCAGTACTTC